This T cell receptor beta chain comes out of a study of CD8 T cells in Susac syndrome. RNA totalling about 0.45 to 1 ug underwent reverse transcription with random hexamers. Multiplex immunoSEQ PCR targeted 54 Vbeta and 13 Jbeta TCR beta segments. TCRdb passed the immunoSEQ multiplex PCR reads through MiXCR, listing each CDR3 protein once. The sample has approximately 280,000 distinct CDR3 sequences, around 84% seen once; the top ten hold over 0.09%. TEMRA cells were FACS-enriched, while CD8+ and CD4+ T cells were negatively isolated. Trimming at V came to 0 bases and at J to 7 bases, leaving 14 bases not matched to a gene. CDR1 is SGDLS and CDR2 is YYNGEE in the germline V gene. The CDR3 contains 17 residues.

V gene TRBV9 combines with J gene TRBJ2-7, with 9 bases matching TRBD2. Sequencing was done on a sample of CD8+ T cells from PBMCs. This TCR was sampled from a human donor with multiple sclerosis. CDR3 amino acids: CASSVGSSGITLGEQYF. The DNA for the CDR3 is TGTGCCAGCAGCGTAGGCTCTAGCGGGATAACTTTGGGGGAGCAGTACTTC. Full variable domain (remainder filled in from reference TRBV9 and TRBJ2-7): DSGVTQTPKHLITATGQRVTLRCSPRSGDLSVYWYQQSLDQGLQFLIQYYNGEERAKGNILERFSAQQFPDLHSELNLSSLELGDSALYFCASSVGSSGITLGEQYFGPGTRLTVT.